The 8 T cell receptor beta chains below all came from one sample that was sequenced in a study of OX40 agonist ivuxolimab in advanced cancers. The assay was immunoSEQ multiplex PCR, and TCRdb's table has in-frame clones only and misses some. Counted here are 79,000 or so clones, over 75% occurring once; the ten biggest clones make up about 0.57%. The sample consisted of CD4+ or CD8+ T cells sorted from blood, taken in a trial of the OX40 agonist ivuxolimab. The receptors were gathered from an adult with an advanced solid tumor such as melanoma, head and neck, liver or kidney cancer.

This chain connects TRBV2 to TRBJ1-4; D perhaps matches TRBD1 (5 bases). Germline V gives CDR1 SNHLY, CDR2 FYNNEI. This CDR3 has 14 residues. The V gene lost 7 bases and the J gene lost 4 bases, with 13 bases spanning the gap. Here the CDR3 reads CASTGGRLNEKLFF. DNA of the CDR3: TGTGCCAGCACCGGGGGACGGCTTAATGAAAAACTGTTTTTT. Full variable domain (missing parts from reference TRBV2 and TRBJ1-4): EPEVTQTPSHQVTQMGQEVILRCVPISNHLYFYWYRQILGQKVEFLVSFYNNEISEKSEIFDDQFSVERPDGSNFTLKIRSTKLEDSAMYFCASTGGRLNEKLFFGSGTQLSVL.

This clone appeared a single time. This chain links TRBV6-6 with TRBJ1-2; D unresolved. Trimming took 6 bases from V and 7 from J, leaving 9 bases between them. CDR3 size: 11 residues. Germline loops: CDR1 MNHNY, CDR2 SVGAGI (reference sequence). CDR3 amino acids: CASSQDGGYTF. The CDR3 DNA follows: TGTGCCAGCAGCCAGGACGGTGGCTACACCTTC.

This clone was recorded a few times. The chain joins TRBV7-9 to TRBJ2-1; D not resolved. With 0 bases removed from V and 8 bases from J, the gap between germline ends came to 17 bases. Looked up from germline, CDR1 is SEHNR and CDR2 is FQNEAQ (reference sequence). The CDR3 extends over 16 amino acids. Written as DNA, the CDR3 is TGTGCCAGCAGCTTAGCCGACACCACCGTACACGATGAGCAGTTCTTC. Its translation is CASSLADTTVHDEQFF.

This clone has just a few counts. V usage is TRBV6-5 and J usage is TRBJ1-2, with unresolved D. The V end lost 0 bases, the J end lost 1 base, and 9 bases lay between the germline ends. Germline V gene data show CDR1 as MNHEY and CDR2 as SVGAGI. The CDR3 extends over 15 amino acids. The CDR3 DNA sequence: TGTGCCAGCAGTTACTCGTACTGGGATAACTATGGCTACACCTTC. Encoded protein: CASSYSYWDNYGYTF.

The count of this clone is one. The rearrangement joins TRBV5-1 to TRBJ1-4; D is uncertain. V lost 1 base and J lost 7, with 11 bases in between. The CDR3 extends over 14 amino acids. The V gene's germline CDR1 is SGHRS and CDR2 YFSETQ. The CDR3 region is CASSLPADGEKLFF. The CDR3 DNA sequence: TGCGCCAGCAGCTTGCCCGCGGATGGTGAAAAACTGTTTTTT.

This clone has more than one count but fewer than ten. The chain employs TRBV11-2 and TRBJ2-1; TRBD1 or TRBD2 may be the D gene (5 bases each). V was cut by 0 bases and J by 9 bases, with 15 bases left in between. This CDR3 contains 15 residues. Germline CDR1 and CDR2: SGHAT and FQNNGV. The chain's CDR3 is CASSLDPGAVGEQFF. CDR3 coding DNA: TGTGCCAGCAGCTTAGACCCCGGGGCAGTCGGTGAGCAGTTCTTC.

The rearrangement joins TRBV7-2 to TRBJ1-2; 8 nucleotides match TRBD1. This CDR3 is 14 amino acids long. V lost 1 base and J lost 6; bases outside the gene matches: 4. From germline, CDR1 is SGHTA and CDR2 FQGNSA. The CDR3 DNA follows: TGTGCCAGCAGCTTAGACAGGGGGGAGAATGGCTACACCTTC. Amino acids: CASSLDRGENGYTF.

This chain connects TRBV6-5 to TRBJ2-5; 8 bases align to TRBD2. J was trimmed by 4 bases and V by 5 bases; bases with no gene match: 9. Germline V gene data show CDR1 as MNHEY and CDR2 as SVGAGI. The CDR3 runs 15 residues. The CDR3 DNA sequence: TGTGCCAGCAGTAACACCTCGGGGGGGCCAGAGACCCAGTACTTC. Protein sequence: CASSNTSGGPETQYF.